A selection of T cell receptor beta chains follows, all from one sample in a study of T cells in Graves' hyperthyroidism and ophthalmopathy. TCRdb used MiXCR to reprocess the multiplex PCR reads, holding one entry per CDR3 protein. The sample lists roughly 710,000 distinct CDR3 sequences, roughly a third occurring once. Sequences were obtained from blood. The receptors originated from a woman in her forties with Graves' hyperthyroidism. Each CDR3 is given with its conserved first and last residue. Each record gives: V gene, D gene, J gene, clone size, CDR3 protein, CDR3 DNA. A D gene is named only where the DNA matches it firmly. Clone size is given for some rows only: seen once, a few or many times, or a class if the clone is expanded.

V gene: TRBV11-2
D gene: -
J gene: TRBJ2-2
clone size: -
CDR3 protein: CASRLNPGTNTGELFF
CDR3 DNA: TGTGCCAGCAGACTTAATCCGGGAACTAACACCGGGGAGCTGTTTTTT

V gene: TRBV10-3
D gene: TRBD2
J gene: TRBJ2-5
clone size: -
CDR3 protein: CVISDQPTTSGETQYF
CDR3 DNA: TGTGTCATCAGTGACCAACCTACGACTAGCGGGGAGACCCAGTACTTC

V gene: TRBV12-3/TRBV12-4
D gene: TRBD1
J gene: TRBJ1-2
clone size: many
CDR3 protein: CASRNTGQPYGYTF
CDR3 DNA: TGTGCCAGCAGGAATACGGGACAGCCTTATGGCTACACCTTC

V gene: TRBV7-2
D gene: TRBD2
J gene: TRBJ2-7
clone size: many
CDR3 protein: CASSTWTSGGYEQYF
CDR3 DNA: TGTGCCAGCAGCACTTGGACTAGCGGGGGCTACGAGCAGTACTTC

V gene: TRBV7-3
D gene: TRBD2
J gene: TRBJ2-7
clone size: few
CDR3 protein: CASSSLGGGLYYEQYF
CDR3 DNA: TGTGCCAGCAGTTCCCTCGGGGGAGGGTTATACTACGAGCAGTACTTC

V gene: TRBV7-8
D gene: -
J gene: TRBJ1-3
clone size: many
CDR3 protein: CASSLVALASGNTIYF
CDR3 DNA: TGTGCCAGCAGCTTAGTGGCACTCGCTTCCGGAAACACCATATATTTT

V gene: TRBV7-2
D gene: -
J gene: TRBJ2-6
clone size: -
CDR3 protein: CASSPLVGANVLTF
CDR3 DNA: TGTGCCAGCAGCCCTCTCGTTGGGGCCAACGTCCTGACTTTC

V gene: TRBV7-2
D gene: TRBD1
J gene: TRBJ1-6
clone size: many
CDR3 protein: CASSSPGQGDRSPLHF
CDR3 DNA: TGTGCCAGCAGCTCCCCTGGACAGGGGGACCGGTCACCCCTCCACTTT

V gene: TRBV2
D gene: -
J gene: TRBJ1-2
clone size: -
CDR3 protein: CASSEGGGRGYGYTF
CDR3 DNA: TGTGCCAGCAGTGAAGGTGGGGGCCGGGGCTATGGCTACACCTTC

V gene: TRBV4-3
D gene: -
J gene: TRBJ2-7
clone size: -
CDR3 protein: CASSQVWTGGGLTYEQYF
CDR3 DNA: TGCGCCAGCAGCCAAGTATGGACTGGGGGGGGCCTAACCTACGAGCAGTACTTC

V gene: TRBV28
D gene: TRBD2
J gene: TRBJ2-5
clone size: -
CDR3 protein: CASSLGQAGEAETQYF
CDR3 DNA: TGTGCCAGCAGTTTAGGTCAAGCGGGGGAGGCGGAGACCCAGTACTTC

V gene: TRBV7-9
D gene: TRBD1
J gene: TRBJ1-6
clone size: -
CDR3 protein: CASSFMGDSNSPLHF
CDR3 DNA: TGTGCCAGCAGCTTCATGGGGGACAGCAATTCACCCCTCCACTTT

V gene: TRBV28
D gene: -
J gene: TRBJ1-2
clone size: -
CDR3 protein: CASSLKYTYGYTF
CDR3 DNA: TGTGCCAGCAGTTTAAAGTACACCTATGGCTACACCTTC

V gene: TRBV20-1
D gene: -
J gene: TRBJ2-5
clone size: many
CDR3 protein: CSARFLAETQYF
CDR3 DNA: TGCAGTGCTAGATTCCTAGCGGAGACCCAGTACTTC

V gene: TRBV7-9
D gene: -
J gene: TRBJ1-3
clone size: -
CDR3 protein: CASSSQVWSGNTIYF
CDR3 DNA: TGTGCCAGCAGTTCACAGGTTTGGTCTGGAAACACCATATATTTT

V gene: TRBV10-2
D gene: -
J gene: TRBJ2-7
clone size: -
CDR3 protein: CASSQIFDRSYVQYF
CDR3 DNA: TGCGCCAGCAGCCAAATATTTGACAGGAGCTACGTGCAGTACTTC

V gene: TRBV7-6
D gene: -
J gene: TRBJ2-3
clone size: -
CDR3 protein: CASSFTGWADTQYF
CDR3 DNA: TGTGCCAGCAGCTTTACGGGGTGGGCAGATACGCAGTATTTT

V gene: TRBV19
D gene: -
J gene: TRBJ1-6
clone size: many
CDR3 protein: CASSRNRGTYNSPLHF
CDR3 DNA: TGTGCCAGTAGCAGGAACCGAGGCACCTATAATTCACCCCTCCACTTT

V gene: TRBV15
D gene: -
J gene: TRBJ1-1
clone size: -
CDR3 protein: CATSRATGNTEAFF
CDR3 DNA: TGTGCCACCAGCAGAGCTACAGGGAACACTGAAGCTTTCTTT

V gene: TRBV24-1
D gene: -
J gene: TRBJ1-5
clone size: few
CDR3 protein: CATSDIRESRWQPQHF
CDR3 DNA: TGTGCCACCAGTGATATCCGGGAGTCTAGGTGGCAGCCCCAGCATTTT

V gene: TRBV6-6
D gene: -
J gene: TRBJ2-7
clone size: -
CDR3 protein: CASSTRTHSYEQYF
CDR3 DNA: TGTGCCAGCAGTACTAGAACACACTCCTACGAGCAGTACTTC

V gene: TRBV25-1
D gene: -
J gene: TRBJ2-3
clone size: -
CDR3 protein: CASSGGAAGAYTDTQYF
CDR3 DNA: TGTGCCAGCAGTGGGGGGGCCGCGGGAGCCTACACAGATACGCAGTATTTT

V gene: TRBV5-5
D gene: -
J gene: TRBJ1-5
clone size: few
CDR3 protein: CASSLAGRVGNQPQHF
CDR3 DNA: TGTGCCAGCAGCTTGGCAGGGAGGGTCGGCAATCAGCCCCAGCATTTT

V gene: TRBV7-2
D gene: -
J gene: TRBJ2-3
clone size: few
CDR3 protein: CASSGRDSAYDTQYF
CDR3 DNA: TGTGCCAGCAGCGGCCGGGACTCCGCTTACGATACGCAGTATTTT

V gene: TRBV29-1
D gene: TRBD1
J gene: TRBJ1-1
clone size: -
CDR3 protein: CSVGQGGGVTEAFF
CDR3 DNA: TGCAGCGTTGGCCAGGGGGGGGGCGTGACTGAAGCTTTCTTT

V gene: TRBV19
D gene: -
J gene: TRBJ1-1
clone size: many
CDR3 protein: CASSIAGQASGTEAFF
CDR3 DNA: TGTGCCAGTAGTATAGCGGGGCAGGCCTCAGGGACTGAAGCTTTCTTT

V gene: TRBV2
D gene: -
J gene: TRBJ1-1
clone size: once
CDR3 protein: CASSSLVWGNTEAFF
CDR3 DNA: TGTGCCAGCAGTTCGTTAGTGTGGGGAAACACTGAAGCTTTCTTT

V gene: TRBV7-2
D gene: TRBD1
J gene: TRBJ1-2
clone size: -
CDR3 protein: CASTQGRNGYTF
CDR3 DNA: TGTGCCAGCACACAGGGGCGCAATGGCTACACCTTC

V gene: TRBV7-9
D gene: -
J gene: TRBJ2-7
clone size: -
CDR3 protein: CASSQGRAAYEQYF
CDR3 DNA: TGTGCCAGCAGTCAGGGAAGGGCTGCCTACGAGCAGTACTTC

V gene: TRBV7-2
D gene: -
J gene: TRBJ2-2
clone size: -
CDR3 protein: CASSLERFF
CDR3 DNA: TGTGCCAGCAGCTTAGAGCGGTTTTTT

V gene: TRBV20-1
D gene: -
J gene: TRBJ1-1
clone size: few
CDR3 protein: CSASSPRNTEAFF
CDR3 DNA: TGCAGTGCTTCATCGCCAAGGAACACTGAAGCTTTCTTT

V gene: TRBV28
D gene: TRBD1
J gene: TRBJ1-4
clone size: -
CDR3 protein: CASRDRGLEKLFF
CDR3 DNA: TGTGCCAGCAGAGACAGGGGGCTTGAAAAACTGTTTTTT

V gene: TRBV29-1
D gene: -
J gene: TRBJ2-3
clone size: -
CDR3 protein: CSVDVGLAVHTDTQYF
CDR3 DNA: TGCAGCGTCGACGTAGGACTCGCGGTGCACACAGATACGCAGTATTTT

V gene: TRBV5-1
D gene: -
J gene: TRBJ1-2
clone size: many
CDR3 protein: CASSLEARVGYTF
CDR3 DNA: TGCGCCAGCAGCTTGGAGGCAAGGGTTGGCTACACCTTC

V gene: TRBV7-2
D gene: -
J gene: TRBJ1-6
clone size: -
CDR3 protein: CASSRDRPPNSPLHF
CDR3 DNA: TGTGCCAGCAGCCGGGACCGCCCGCCTAATTCACCCCTCCACTTT

V gene: TRBV7-2
D gene: -
J gene: TRBJ2-7
clone size: many
CDR3 protein: CASSYRAYEQYF
CDR3 DNA: TGTGCCAGCAGCTACAGGGCCTACGAGCAGTACTTC

V gene: TRBV5-5
D gene: TRBD1
J gene: TRBJ1-1
clone size: -
CDR3 protein: CASSFWTGAEAFF
CDR3 DNA: TGTGCCAGCAGCTTTTGGACAGGTGCTGAAGCTTTCTTT

V gene: TRBV2
D gene: -
J gene: TRBJ2-6
clone size: many
CDR3 protein: CASSDERSGANVLTF
CDR3 DNA: TGTGCCAGCAGTGATGAACGATCTGGGGCCAACGTCCTGACTTTC

V gene: TRBV19
D gene: -
J gene: TRBJ2-6
clone size: -
CDR3 protein: CANSTTGTGANVLTF
CDR3 DNA: TGTGCCAATAGTACCACAGGTACTGGGGCCAACGTCCTGACTTTC

V gene: TRBV27
D gene: -
J gene: TRBJ1-1
clone size: -
CDR3 protein: CASSLVGGWTEAFF
CDR3 DNA: TGTGCCAGCAGTTTAGTAGGGGGATGGACTGAAGCTTTCTTT

V gene: TRBV6-6
D gene: -
J gene: TRBJ2-5
clone size: few
CDR3 protein: CASRERSETQYF
CDR3 DNA: TGTGCCAGCAGAGAGAGGTCGGAGACCCAGTACTTC

V gene: TRBV20-1
D gene: -
J gene: TRBJ1-2
clone size: -
CDR3 protein: CSARRHLRPVTLSGYTF
CDR3 DNA: TGCAGTGCCAGAAGACATTTAAGACCGGTTACCCTTTCCGGCTACACCTTC

V gene: TRBV7-9
D gene: -
J gene: TRBJ1-5
clone size: -
CDR3 protein: CANVGRTAGGSNQPQHF
CDR3 DNA: TGTGCCAATGTTGGGCGGACGGCGGGAGGGAGCAATCAGCCCCAGCATTTT

V gene: TRBV7-9
D gene: -
J gene: TRBJ2-2
clone size: -
CDR3 protein: CASSLVQISTGELFF
CDR3 DNA: TGTGCCAGCAGCTTAGTGCAGATTTCCACCGGGGAGCTGTTTTTT

V gene: TRBV10-3
D gene: TRBD1
J gene: TRBJ2-7
clone size: -
CDR3 protein: CAISRGQDKAYYEQYF
CDR3 DNA: TGTGCCATCAGCCGTGGACAGGATAAAGCGTACTACGAGCAGTACTTC

V gene: TRBV9
D gene: TRBD1
J gene: TRBJ1-3
clone size: -
CDR3 protein: CASSVRGQGLSGNTIYF
CDR3 DNA: TGTGCCAGCAGCGTACGTGGACAGGGGCTCTCTGGAAACACCATATATTTT

V gene: TRBV2
D gene: -
J gene: TRBJ1-2
clone size: many
CDR3 protein: CASSVGTEIYGYTF
CDR3 DNA: TGTGCCAGCAGTGTCGGGACGGAGATTTATGGCTACACCTTC

V gene: TRBV25-1
D gene: -
J gene: TRBJ2-5
clone size: many
CDR3 protein: CASSEGQTLETQYF
CDR3 DNA: TGTGCCAGCAGTGAGGGACAAACCTTGGAGACCCAGTACTTC

V gene: TRBV12-3/TRBV12-4
D gene: -
J gene: TRBJ1-6
clone size: many
CDR3 protein: CASSFGLRDSPLHF
CDR3 DNA: TGTGCCAGCAGTTTCGGCCTTAGGGATTCACCCCTCCACTTT

V gene: TRBV5-1
D gene: TRBD1
J gene: TRBJ1-1
clone size: few
CDR3 protein: CASSSSGGVAPNTEAFF
CDR3 DNA: TGCGCCAGCAGTTCCTCAGGGGGGGTGGCCCCGAACACTGAAGCTTTCTTT

V gene: TRBV14
D gene: TRBD1
J gene: TRBJ2-5
clone size: -
CDR3 protein: CASSQVTGGETQYF
CDR3 DNA: TGTGCCAGCAGCCAAGTTACAGGGGGAGAGACCCAGTACTTC

V gene: TRBV20-1
D gene: -
J gene: TRBJ1-1
clone size: -
CDR3 protein: CSAPTAGGSEAFF
CDR3 DNA: TGCAGTGCCCCAACTGCTGGGGGTTCTGAAGCTTTCTTT

V gene: TRBV19
D gene: -
J gene: TRBJ1-2
clone size: many
CDR3 protein: CASSINRDDGYTF
CDR3 DNA: TGTGCCAGTAGTATAAATAGGGACGATGGCTACACCTTC

V gene: TRBV7-2
D gene: -
J gene: TRBJ2-5
clone size: many
CDR3 protein: CASSLWRGRETQYF
CDR3 DNA: TGTGCCAGCAGCTTATGGAGGGGTAGAGAGACCCAGTACTTC

V gene: TRBV19
D gene: TRBD1
J gene: TRBJ1-2
clone size: many
CDR3 protein: CASSTGQADAYRYGYTF
CDR3 DNA: TGTGCCAGTAGTACGGGACAGGCGGACGCCTATCGGTATGGCTACACCTTC

V gene: TRBV6-1
D gene: -
J gene: TRBJ2-5
clone size: -
CDR3 protein: CASTPYRGATETQYF
CDR3 DNA: TGTGCCAGCACTCCATACCGGGGGGCGACAGAGACCCAGTACTTC

V gene: TRBV19
D gene: -
J gene: TRBJ2-7
clone size: many
CDR3 protein: CASSIQGGSYEQYF
CDR3 DNA: TGTGCCAGTAGTATCCAGGGCGGCTCCTACGAGCAGTACTTC